This T cell receptor beta chain was sequenced during a study of T cell responses to AZD1222 COVID-19 vaccine. Study conclusions and caveats: The donors showed a predominance of white British ancestry and of females, with possible underestimation of clonal diversity. Repertoires were obtained solely post-peak T cell response.

About this clone itself: Its antigen remains unidentified.

Trimming stripped 6 bases from V and 4 bases from J, with 10 bases between. The CDR3 contains 13 residues. Germline loops: CDR1 MNHEY, CDR2 SVGAGI. Only in-frame clones appear in the TCRdb table, and some are missing; sequencing was by immunoSEQ multiplex PCR. Among about 96,000 clones, about 89% were seen once, and the ten largest hold 1.5% to 2%. The input for sequencing was peripheral blood, taken on day 0 of AZD1222 vaccination. The chain has TRBV6-5 and TRBJ2-1; D is unclear. This clonotype was obtained from an adult in good health. The CDR3 nucleotides read TGTGCCAGCAGCTGGGCAGATTACAATGAGCAGTTCTTC. Translated: CASSWADYNEQFF.